Each of the 32 T cell receptor beta chains below was sequenced from the same sample in a study of T-cell reconstitution after alpha-beta-depleted transplantation in children. Preparation of the TCRbeta library involved a method that used unique molecular identifiers. Each CDR3 protein gets one entry after TCRdb re-called the PCR reads with MiXCR. The profile covers a few hundred thousand distinct CDR3 sequences, with around 27% appearing a single time and approximately 33% taken by the ten largest. Specimen: PBMCs, collected before TCRalphabeta/CD19-depleted stem cell transplant. These receptors came from a boy in the first two years of life with Wiskott-Aldrich syndrome, due to receive a stem cell transplant.

This clonotype was detected a few times. CDR3 coding DNA: TGCGCCAGCAGCTTCTACCCCCGAGGGGACACCGGGGAGCTGTTTTTT. It codes for CASSFYPRGDTGELFF. The J gene is TRBJ2-2, the V gene TRBV5-1, with D perhaps being TRBD1 or TRBD2 (5 bases each). Trimming stripped 2 bases from V and 3 bases from J, with 14 bases between. The CDR3 length is 16 residues. Germline CDR1 reads SGHRS; CDR2 reads YFSETQ. The full variable domain, its missing parts supplied by reference TRBV5-1 and TRBJ2-2, is KAGVTQTPRYLIKTRGQQVTLSCSPISGHRSVSWYQQTPGQGLQFLFEYFSETQRNKGNFPGRFSGRQFSNSRSEMNVSTLELGDSALYLCASSFYPRGDTGELFFGEGSRLTVL.

This chain links TRBV11-2 with TRBJ2-7; 10 bases align to TRBD2. The CDR3 is made up of 13 amino acids. CDR1 is SGHAT and CDR2 is FQNNGV in the germline V gene. V gave up 6 bases and J gave up 3 bases; unmatched junction bases: 2. The CDR3 bases are TGTGCCAGCAGACTAGCGGGGCGCTACGAGCAGTACTTC. Translation gives CASRLAGRYEQYF.

This chain links TRBV5-6 with TRBJ2-4, with 9 bases identical to TRBD1. The germline CDR1 and CDR2 sequences are SGHDT and YYEEEE. The trim removed 4 bases at V and 6 bases at J, leaving 11 bases unmatched. CDR3 length: 16 amino acids. The CDR3 loop is CASSARDREVSNIQYF. In nucleotides, the CDR3 is TGTGCCAGCAGCGCCAGGGACAGGGAAGTTTCAAACATTCAGTACTTC. Filled out from reference TRBV5-6 and TRBJ2-4, the complete variable domain reads DAGVTQSPTHLIKTRGQQVTLRCSPKSGHDTVSWYQQALGQGPQFIFQYYEEEERQRGNFPDRFSGHQFPNYSSELNVNALLLGDSALYLCASSARDREVSNIQYFGAGTRLSVL.

The rearrangement uses TRBV19 and TRBJ2-1, with TRBD2 matching 9 bases. CDR1 is LNHDA and CDR2 is SQIVND in the germline V gene (reference sequence). The CDR3 consists of 15 residues. Trimming removed 5 bases from V and 10 bases from J; junction bases left unmatched: 12. The CDR3 sequence: CASSAHLGLATEQFF. The CDR3 region has the DNA TGTGCCAGTAGTGCTCACCTGGGACTAGCTACAGAGCAGTTCTTC. Drawing the rest from reference TRBV19 and TRBJ2-1, the complete variable domain is DGGITQSPKYLFRKEGQNVTLSCEQNLNHDAMYWYRQDPGQGLRLIYYSQIVNDFQKGDIAEGYSVSREKKESFPLTVTSAQKNPTAFYLCASSAHLGLATEQFFGPGTRLTVL.

This rearrangement joins TRBV27 to TRBJ2-3; either TRBD1 or TRBD2 may supply D (6 bases each). Germline loops: CDR1 MNHEY, CDR2 SMNVEV (reference sequence). Trimming took off 3 bases at V and 6 bases at J, with 13 bases between the two ends. The CDR3 loop spans 14 amino acids. The CDR3 reads CASSFNGGEDTQYF. The CDR3 nucleotides read TGTGCCAGCAGTTTTAACGGGGGCGAGGATACGCAGTATTTT.

The rearrangement links TRBV7-2 to TRBJ2-7, with a weak D call TRBD2 (5 bases). Between the trimmed V and J ends, which lost 5 bases and 3 bases, there was a span of 14 bases. Germline assignment: CDR1 SGHTA and CDR2 FQGNSA. This CDR3 contains 14 residues. CDR3 protein: CASSNRLSYYEQYF. CDR3 DNA: TGTGCCAGCAGCAACAGACTAAGCTACTACGAGCAGTACTTC.

The sample holds a few counts of this clonotype. The gene calls are TRBV5-8 and TRBJ1-6; tentatively, D is TRBD1 (6 bases). In germline, CDR1 is SGHTS, CDR2 YDEGEE. The CDR3 length is 14 residues. The germline V and J ends were trimmed by 0 bases and 6 bases, with 7 bases remaining between them. The CDR3 spells CASSLEGGNSPLHF. CDR3 DNA: TGTGCCAGCAGCTTGGAAGGGGGTAATTCACCCCTCCACTTT.

This clonotype turned up a few times. This chain connects TRBV9 to TRBJ2-1, with 9 bases that match TRBD2. Germline V gene sequence: CDR1 SGDLS, CDR2 YYNGEE. CDR3 length equals 17 residues. The V segment lost 0 bases and the J segment 2 bases; nucleotides outside the gene matches: 6. The CDR3 region has the DNA TGTGCCAGCAGCGTAGGGAGTCTAGCGGGGCCCTACAATGAGCAGTTCTTC. Translation: CASSVGSLAGPYNEQFF. Full variable domain (rest looked up from reference TRBV9 and TRBJ2-1): DSGVTQTPKHLITATGQRVTLRCSPRSGDLSVYWYQQSLDQGLQFLIQYYNGEERAKGNILERFSAQQFPDLHSELNLSSLELGDSALYFCASSVGSLAGPYNEQFFGPGTRLTVL.

This clonotype was detected only a few times. V and J are TRBV5-1 and TRBJ2-1; 11 bases match TRBD2. This CDR3 is built from 19 residues. V was clipped by 0 bases and J by 3 bases; unmatched bases: 11. The germline V gene encodes CDR1 SGHRS and CDR2 YFSETQ. The CDR3 DNA is TGCGCCAGCAGCTTGGAGCGACCTTTAGCGGGAGGGCACTACAATGAGCAGTTCTTC. Translating gives CASSLERPLAGGHYNEQFF.

The chain recombines TRBV20-1 with TRBJ2-1; 9 bases map to TRBD2. This CDR3 is 16 amino acids long. The trim removed 6 bases at V and 0 bases at J, leaving 9 bases unmatched. Germline V gene lookup returns CDR1 DFQATT and CDR2 SNEGSKA (reference sequence). CDR3: CSARPLAGSSYNEQFF. In nucleotides, the CDR3 is TGCAGTGCCAGACCTCTAGCGGGAAGCTCCTACAATGAGCAGTTCTTC.

This sequence joins TRBV12-3 or TRBV12-4 and TRBJ2-7, with 8 bases that match TRBD1. This CDR3 is built from 14 residues. After removal of 6 bases from V and 2 bases from J, the junction contained 6 bases not matched to a gene. CDR3 sequence (DNA): TGTGCCAGCAGCCGAAACAGGGGGGCCTACGAGCAGTACTTC. It encodes CASSRNRGAYEQYF.

This clonotype occurred a few times. The chain links TRBV7-6 to TRBJ1-2; 7 bases map to TRBD1. Germline CDR1 and CDR2: SGHVS and FNYEAQ. J lost 8 bases, V lost 1 base, and 10 bases had no gene match. CDR3 length equals 15 residues. CDR3 loop: CASSLVPGQPLGYTF. CDR3 nucleotides: TGTGCCAGCAGCTTAGTCCCGGGACAGCCGTTGGGCTACACCTTC.

In this sample, this clonotype turned up a few times. V usage is TRBV12-3 or TRBV12-4 and J usage is TRBJ2-1, with no clear D. CDR3 length equals 12 residues. V lost 3 bases and J lost 7, with 7 bases in between. The CDR3 region is CASSFGWNEQFF. The CDR3 nucleotides are TGTGCCAGCAGTTTTGGATGGAATGAGCAGTTCTTC.

This clonotype was seen a handful of times. The chain recombines TRBV9 with TRBJ2-2; D is unresolved. The germline CDR1 and CDR2 sequences are SGDLS and YYNGEE. Trimming shortened V by 0 bases and J by 7 bases, and 13 bases separated the two germline ends. This CDR3 has 15 amino acids. CDR3 coding DNA: TGTGCCAGCAGCGTAGACTATTACGCGGACGGGGAGCTGTTTTTT. Its protein product is CASSVDYYADGELFF.

The genes are TRBV30 and TRBJ2-3; 8 bases match TRBD2. Germline CDR1 GTSNPN, CDR2 SVGIG (reference sequence). The CDR3 spans 14 residues. J gave up 5 bases and V 4 bases, and 8 bases lay outside the gene matches. CDR3: CAWISGTREDTQYF. As DNA, the CDR3 is TGTGCCTGGATCTCCGGGACTAGGGAAGATACGCAGTATTTT.

The chain couples TRBV13 to TRBJ1-5, with 9 bases matching TRBD1. The CDR3 is 15 residues long. V dropped 8 bases and J dropped 6; count of bases not matched to a gene: 11. Germline CDR1 is PRHDT and CDR2 is FYEKMQ (reference sequence). The CDR3, as DNA: TGTGCCAGCGGTAATCTCGGGACAGGGAGTCAGCCCCAGCATTTT. Its translation: CASGNLGTGSQPQHF.

The V and J genes are TRBV5-1 and TRBJ2-7, with D perhaps matching TRBD2 (5 bases). V lost 0 bases to trimming and J lost 5 bases, with 9 bases between them. The V gene's germline CDR1 is SGHRS and CDR2 YFSETQ. CDR3 size: 13 residues. The chain's CDR3 is CASSLGWGDEQYF. CDR3 DNA sequence: TGCGCCAGCAGCTTGGGTTGGGGAGACGAGCAGTACTTC.

There are a few counts of this clonotype. This sequence joins TRBV2 and TRBJ2-1; 7 bases match TRBD2. This CDR3 comprises 13 residues. After removal of 7 bases from V and 5 bases from J, the junction contained 5 bases not matched to a gene. The germline V gene has CDR1 SNHLY and CDR2 FYNNEI. The chain's CDR3 is CASTRELDNEQFF. The CDR3 DNA is TGTGCCAGCACGCGGGAGTTAGACAATGAGCAGTTCTTC.

This clonotype has more than one count but fewer than ten. DNA of the CDR3: TGCGCCAGCAGCCCCCATCAGGGAGCTCTTTACGAGCAGTACTTC. Translating gives CASSPHQGALYEQYF. The chain carries TRBV5-1 and TRBJ2-7; D possibly matches TRBD1 or TRBD2 (5 bases each). Germline values: CDR1 SGHRS, CDR2 YFSETQ. The CDR3 consists of 15 residues. Trimming cost V 4 bases and J 4 bases, with 18 bases left between them.

This clonotype was counted only a few times. The chain uses TRBV6-2 or TRBV6-3 and TRBJ2-2, with 9 positions matching TRBD2. This CDR3 has 19 amino acids. Per the germline V gene, CDR1 is MNHEY and CDR2 is SVGEGT. With V trimmed by 4 bases and J by 6 bases, 18 bases remained unmatched. This CDR3 reads CASSSWTSAKNLGAGELFF. CDR3 nucleotides: TGTGCCAGCAGTTCCTGGACTAGCGCAAAAAACTTGGGCGCCGGGGAGCTGTTTTTT.

This clonotype was detected a few times. The chain combines TRBV5-1 with TRBJ2-1, with D possibly being TRBD1 (5 bases). The CDR3 length is 17 residues. The germline V and J ends were trimmed by 1 base and 7 bases, with 21 bases remaining between them. CDR1 is SGHRS and CDR2 is YFSETQ in the germline V gene. The CDR3 coding sequence is TGCGCCAGCAGCTTGATCTTTACCAAAAACTCAGGGAATGAGCAGTTCTTC. Translating it yields CASSLIFTKNSGNEQFF. Together with reference TRBV5-1 and TRBJ2-1, the CDR3 gives the full variable domain: KAGVTQTPRYLIKTRGQQVTLSCSPISGHRSVSWYQQTPGQGLQFLFEYFSETQRNKGNFPGRFSGRQFSNSRSEMNVSTLELGDSALYLCASSLIFTKNSGNEQFFGPGTRLTVL.

The table lists this clonotype with a few counts. The rearrangement links TRBV10-3 to TRBJ1-2; D remains unclear. Germline CDR1 is ENHRY and CDR2 is SYGVKD. V shed 5 bases and J shed 1 base, with 8 bases lying between them. The CDR3 loop spans 13 amino acids. The CDR3 DNA reads TGTGCCATCAGTTCCGACGGTAACTATGGCTACACCTTC. This codes for CAISSDGNYGYTF.

This clonotype was seen repeatedly, ten times or more. The V gene is TRBV20-1, the J gene TRBJ2-3; 9 bases map to TRBD2. V dropped 0 bases and J dropped 4; count of bases not matched to a gene: 5. The CDR3 spans 15 residues. In germline, CDR1 is DFQATT, CDR2 SNEGSKA (reference sequence). The CDR3 protein is CSARDLSGSPDTQYF. The CDR3 DNA follows: TGCAGTGCTAGAGATCTTAGCGGGAGTCCAGATACGCAGTATTTT.

The chain carries TRBV5-1 and TRBJ2-3; 8 positions match TRBD2. Germline CDR1 SGHRS, CDR2 YFSETQ. The V gene end was trimmed by 0 bases and the J gene end by 5 bases; junction bases not matched to a gene: 2. The CDR3 is 14 amino acids. CDR3 DNA: TGCGCCAGCAGCTTGGTGCTAGCGGGAGATACGCAGTATTTT. Translating gives CASSLVLAGDTQYF.

This clonotype was seen a handful of times. The chain combines TRBV5-1 with TRBJ1-5, with 10 bases fitting TRBD1. This CDR3 contains 15 residues. The germline gives CDR1 SGHRS, CDR2 YFSETQ. V lost 4 bases and J lost 6; bases outside the gene matches: 7. The CDR3 DNA reads as TGCGCCAGCAGCCAGGGACAGGGGAGAGGTCAGCCCCAGCATTTT. This gives the protein CASSQGQGRGQPQHF. The variable domain in full, completed from reference TRBV5-1 and TRBJ1-5, reads KAGVTQTPRYLIKTRGQQVTLSCSPISGHRSVSWYQQTPGQGLQFLFEYFSETQRNKGNFPGRFSGRQFSNSRSEMNVSTLELGDSALYLCASSQGQGRGQPQHFGDGTRLSIL.

This clonotype was counted a few times. This chain uses TRBV7-9 with TRBJ1-2, with a weak D call TRBD1 (5 bases). The germline gives CDR1 SEHNR, CDR2 FQNEAQ (reference sequence). The CDR3 has 15 amino acids. The V end lost 5 bases, the J end lost 0 bases, and 13 bases lay between the germline ends. In DNA, the CDR3 is TGTGCCAGCAGCGCCCACGGGGGTCCTAACTATGGCTACACCTTC. It translates to CASSAHGGPNYGYTF.

The V gene is TRBV5-1, the J gene TRBJ1-2, with D uncertain. The V gene's germline CDR1 is SGHRS and CDR2 YFSETQ. V shed 0 bases and J shed 5 bases, with 11 bases lying between them. The CDR3 totals 14 residues. DNA of the CDR3: TGCGCCAGCAGCTTGGACCAAACTACTTATGGCTACACCTTC. It specifies CASSLDQTTYGYTF.

In this sample, this clonotype turned up a few times. The chain employs TRBV27 and TRBJ1-6; D remains unclear. V lost 8 bases and J lost 13, with 21 bases in between. In germline, CDR1 is MNHEY, CDR2 SMNVEV (reference sequence). The CDR3 loop spans 14 amino acids. DNA for the CDR3: TGTGCCAGCGGGAAAGGGCAGGACCCTCTCCCCCTCCACTTT. The encoded protein is CASGKGQDPLPLHF.

This clonotype has more than one count but fewer than ten. The V gene is TRBV5-1, the J gene TRBJ2-1; 9 nucleotides align to TRBD2. This CDR3 contains 14 residues. Trimming cost V 1 base and J 6 bases; bases outside gene matches: 2. Looked up from germline, CDR1 is SGHRS and CDR2 is YFSETQ. CDR3 in DNA: TGCGCCAGCAGCTTGCTAGCGGGAACCAATGAGCAGTTCTTC. Translating gives CASSLLAGTNEQFF.

V gene TRBV28 combines with J gene TRBJ2-5; 10 bases line up with TRBD2. This CDR3 contains 15 residues. With V trimmed by 3 bases and J by 5 bases, 6 bases remained unmatched. Germline CDR1 is MDHEN and CDR2 is SYDVKM. This CDR3 is CASSFVAGGRETQYF. In DNA, the CDR3 is TGTGCCAGCAGTTTCGTAGCGGGAGGCCGGGAGACCCAGTACTTC. Full variable domain (outside the CDR3, taken from reference TRBV28 and TRBJ2-5): DVKVTQSSRYLVKRTGEKVFLECVQDMDHENMFWYRQDPGLGLRLIYFSYDVKMKEKGDIPEGYSVSREKKERFSLILESASTNQTSMYLCASSFVAGGRETQYFGPGTRLLVL.

In its sample, this clonotype was seen a few times. This chain links TRBV5-4 with TRBJ2-5; 7 positions agree with TRBD1. Germline CDR1 is SGHNT and CDR2 is YYREEE (reference sequence). Unmatched junction bases numbered 10, after V lost 0 bases and J lost 2 bases. This CDR3 comprises 17 residues. This CDR3 is CASSLDLLPRGQETQYF. The CDR3 DNA reads TGTGCCAGCAGCTTGGATCTATTGCCCAGGGGGCAAGAGACCCAGTACTTC.

The V and J genes are TRBV7-2 and TRBJ2-1; unclear D gene. V lost 5 bases to trimming and J lost 2 bases, with 16 bases between them. Germline values: CDR1 SGHTA, CDR2 FQGNSA. The CDR3 contains 16 residues. CDR3 loop: CASSPGPGGTYNEQFF. The CDR3 nucleotides read TGTGCCAGCAGCCCCGGCCCCGGTGGCACCTACAATGAGCAGTTCTTC.